Shown below are 26 T cell receptor beta chains from a single sample sequenced in a study of naive and memory T cell subsets. As to treatment: skin biopsy from PPD injection site in Mantoux-positive individual. The library had UMIs added by 3' ligation of an oligonucleotide to TCR cDNA. Four PCR rounds used nested alpha and beta constant region primers plus the SP2 primer. MiXCR was run by TCRdb on the UMI-ligation and nested PCR reads, yielding one entry per CDR3 protein. The sample holds more than 13,000 distinct CDR3 sequences, approximately 4.7% seen once. Source: skin, taken from a tuberculin skin test site. These receptors were taken from an adult in good health.

This clonotype showed up many times. The DNA of the CDR3 is TGTGCCTGGAGTAGGCAGGGGGGTTCACCCCTCCACTTT. As protein: CAWSRQGGSPLHF. The rearrangement uses TRBV30 and TRBJ1-6, with 7 bases fitting TRBD1. CDR1 is GTSNPN, CDR2 SVGIG, per germline (reference sequence). V lost 2 bases and J lost 9; bases outside the gene matches: 4. The CDR3 extends over 13 amino acids.

The rearrangement uses TRBV18 and TRBJ1-2; TRBD1 aligns across 10 bases. The germline V gene has CDR1 KGHSH and CDR2 LQKENI. V shed 2 bases and J 5 bases; nucleotides not matched to a gene: 5. The CDR3 sequence is 15 residues long. The CDR3 loop is CASSPDRGRSYGYTF. In DNA form, the CDR3 reads TGTGCCAGCTCACCAGACAGGGGGCGATCGTATGGCTACACCTTC.

The chain links TRBV28 to TRBJ1-6; D is unclear. Per the germline V gene, CDR1 is MDHEN and CDR2 is SYDVKM. The CDR3 has 13 residues. V lost 5 bases, J lost 7 bases, and 9 bases lay in between. CDR3 amino acids: CASSQLPNSPLHF. Written as DNA, the CDR3 is TGTGCCAGCAGTCAGCTCCCCAATTCACCCCTCCACTTT. Complete variable domain (other parts from reference TRBV28 and TRBJ1-6): DVKVTQSSRYLVKRTGEKVFLECVQDMDHENMFWYRQDPGLGLRLIYFSYDVKMKEKGDIPEGYSVSREKKERFSLILESASTNQTSMYLCASSQLPNSPLHFGNGTRLTVT.

This clonotype has a count of ten or more. The genes are TRBV6-6 and TRBJ2-1; either TRBD1 or TRBD2 may supply D (6 bases each). Germline values: CDR1 MNHNY, CDR2 SVGAGI (reference sequence). V was pared by 2 bases and J by 8 bases, with 19 bases between. The CDR3 sequence is 16 residues long. The CDR3 is CASSYARRAEGDEQFF. In nucleotides, the CDR3 is TGTGCCAGCAGTTACGCTCGGCGGGCGGAGGGGGATGAGCAGTTCTTC.

This clonotype was seen repeatedly, ten times or more. The V and J genes are TRBV12-3 or TRBV12-4 and TRBJ2-4; TRBD2 matches 8 bases. The CDR3 is 13 residues long. With V trimmed by 8 bases and J by 6 bases, 6 bases remained unmatched. CDR3 nucleotides: TGTGCCAGCCGGGGCGGGGGGAGAAACATTCAGTACTTC. Its protein product is CASRGGGRNIQYF.

This clonotype was seen ten or more times. The chain combines TRBV6-4 with TRBJ2-3; D not certain. CDR3 length: 13 residues. The ends were cut back, 9 bases at V and 11 bases at J, with 21 bases in the middle. The germline V gene encodes CDR1 MRHNA and CDR2 SNTAGT. CDR3 sequence: CARKGLESSMQYF. The CDR3 coding sequence is TGTGCCAGGAAAGGGCTTGAGAGCTCCATGCAGTATTTT.

This clonotype appeared a few times. The chain has TRBV7-8 and TRBJ1-2, with D possibly TRBD1 on 5 matching bases. Germline CDR1 and CDR2: SGHVS and FQNEAQ. Trimming took 0 bases from V and 4 from J, leaving 9 bases between them. The CDR3 loop spans 14 amino acids. CDR3 amino acids: CASSLAGTAYGYTF. Written as DNA, the CDR3 is TGTGCCAGCAGCTTAGCCGGGACGGCCTATGGCTACACCTTC.

This clonotype was counted only a few times. A read error may be the cause here, since a much bigger clone is one base away. The chain's CDR3 is CASSKGGGNTEAFF. The DNA for the CDR3 is TGTGCCAGCAGCAAAGGGGGGGGGAACACTGAAGCTTTCTTT. J is TRBJ1-1 and V is TRBV7-2; D may be TRBD1 (6 bases). Germline assignment: CDR1 SGHTA and CDR2 FQGNSA. V lost 5 bases and J lost 1, with 11 bases in between. This CDR3 has 14 amino acids.

This clonotype has more than one count but fewer than ten. J is TRBJ1-2 and V is TRBV14; no reliable D call. V lost 0 bases to trimming and J lost 5 bases, with 4 bases between them. The CDR3 consists of 12 residues. Looked up from germline, CDR1 is SGHDN and CDR2 is FVKESK. The CDR3 bases are TGTGCCAGCAGCCAAGAGACTTATGGCTACACCTTC. Its protein product is CASSQETYGYTF. Together with reference TRBV14 and TRBJ1-2, the CDR3 gives the full variable domain: EAGVTQFPSHSVIEKGQTVTLRCDPISGHDNLYWYRRVMGKEIKFLLHFVKESKQDESGMPNNRFLAERTGGTYSTLKVQPAELEDSGVYFCASSQETYGYTFGSGTRLTVV.

This clonotype was detected many times. The chain combines TRBV20-1 with TRBJ2-1; either TRBD1 or TRBD2 may fit D (6 bases each). The CDR3 extends over 14 amino acids. V lost 1 base and J 6 bases, leaving 13 bases between the germline ends. Germline CDR1 reads DFQATT; CDR2 reads SNEGSKA (reference sequence). CDR3 coding DNA: TGCAGTGCTAGAGTGGGGGGCCCCTTCAATGAGCAGTTCTTC. Translating it yields CSARVGGPFNEQFF.

This clonotype appeared a few times. V gene TRBV6-5 combines with J gene TRBJ1-6; no firm D call. Germline V gives CDR1 MNHEY, CDR2 SVGAGI. The CDR3 spans 13 residues. V was clipped by 7 bases and J by 0 bases, with 4 bases between them. The CDR3 is CASKPSYNSPLHF. The CDR3 DNA sequence: TGTGCCAGCAAGCCCTCCTATAATTCACCCCTCCACTTT.

By proportion, this clonotype is medium-sized (0.01 to 0.1%). The J gene is TRBJ2-1, the V gene TRBV7-9, with TRBD1 matching 7 bases. CDR1 and CDR2 from the germline V gene are SEHNR and FQNEAQ (reference sequence). V lost 2 bases, J lost 4 bases, and 8 bases stayed unmatched. CDR3 size: 16 residues. The DNA for the CDR3 is TGTGCCAGCAGCTTAACTTCCGGGACAGAATACAATGAGCAGTTCTTC. Protein product: CASSLTSGTEYNEQFF.

In this sample, this clonotype turned up many times. This chain joins TRBV4-2 and TRBJ1-5; possibly TRBD1 for D (6 bases). V shed 0 bases and J shed 8 bases, with 14 bases lying between them. The CDR3 contains 15 residues. Germline V gives CDR1 LGHNA, CDR2 YNFKEQ. The CDR3 here is CASSQEQGLSEPQHF. In DNA, the CDR3 is TGTGCCAGCAGCCAAGAGCAGGGGTTGTCGGAGCCCCAGCATTTT.

The table lists this clonotype with many counts. This sequence joins TRBV20-1 and TRBJ2-3, with 7 bases identical to TRBD2. The germline V gene encodes CDR1 DFQATT and CDR2 SNEGSKA (reference sequence). The CDR3 runs to 16 residues. Losses at the gene ends were 1 base for V and 1 base for J; bases not matched to a gene: 8. This CDR3 is CSARARGGLRTDTQYF. The CDR3 DNA reads TGCAGTGCTAGAGCACGCGGGGGTTTACGCACAGATACGCAGTATTTT.

This clonotype was found many times. One end of the junction is discordant with germline, which a read error may explain. V and J are TRBV7-7 and TRBJ2-5; 7 nucleotides align to TRBD1. This CDR3 is 16 amino acids long. In germline, CDR1 is SSHAT, CDR2 FNYEAQ (reference sequence). The DNA for the CDR3 is TGTGCTAGCAGTGTAGCTGGGAAGGGGGCGCAAGGGACCCAGTACTTC. As protein: CASSVAGKGAQGTQYF. The full variable domain, with the rest looked up from reference TRBV7-7 and TRBJ2-5, is GAGVSQSPRYKVTKRGQDVTLRCDPISSHATLYWYQQALGQGPEFLTYFNYEAQPDKSGLPSDRFSAERPEGSISTLTIQRTEQRDSAMYRCASSVAGKGAQGTQYFGPGTRLLVL.

This clonotype is deemed medium-sized. V and J are TRBV4-3 and TRBJ2-2; D possibly corresponds to TRBD2 (6 bases). Germline CDR1 reads LGHNA; CDR2 reads YSLEER. Trimming shortened V by 1 base and J by 0 bases, and 9 bases separated the two germline ends. The CDR3 spans 16 residues. The CDR3 bases are TGCGCCAGCAGCCAAGCCGGCGGGGCGAACACCGGGGAGCTGTTTTTT. It codes for CASSQAGGANTGELFF.

This chain joins TRBV20-1 and TRBJ1-2; 8 nucleotides match TRBD1. Germline-derived CDR1 and CDR2 are DFQATT and SNEGSKA (reference sequence). The CDR3 is 14 amino acids. The V gene end was trimmed by 0 bases and the J gene end by 6 bases; junction bases not matched to a gene: 6. CDR3: CSARDRTGRDGYTF. CDR3 nucleotide sequence: TGCAGTGCTAGAGATCGGACAGGGAGGGATGGCTACACCTTC.

By share, this clonotype counts as medium-sized. This chain links TRBV12-3 or TRBV12-4 with TRBJ1-4; D is unclear. V dropped 2 bases and J dropped 6 bases, with 16 bases sitting between them. This CDR3 region has 16 residues. This CDR3 is CASSLSLGQIHEKLFF. The CDR3 region has the DNA TGTGCCAGCAGTTTATCTTTGGGCCAGATCCATGAAAAACTGTTTTTT.

This clonotype has a count of ten or more. This rearrangement joins TRBV20-1 to TRBJ1-6; D gene uncertain. CDR1 and CDR2 from the germline V gene are DFQATT and SNEGSKA (reference sequence). CDR3 size: 16 residues. Trimming stripped 6 bases from V and 0 bases from J, with 15 bases between. In DNA form, the CDR3 reads TGCAGTGCCAACCCGGTCGATATCTCCTATAATTCACCCCTCCACTTT. This translates into CSANPVDISYNSPLHF.

This clonotype has ten or more counts. The chain has TRBV2 and TRBJ2-2; TRBD1 matches at 9 bases. V was clipped by 7 bases and J by 5 bases; unmatched bases: 8. CDR1 and CDR2 from the germline V gene are SNHLY and FYNNEI. The CDR3 loop spans 15 amino acids. The CDR3 DNA reads as TGTGCCAGCACCCCCGGACAGGGGCGGACCGGGGAGCTGTTTTTT. Residues: CASTPGQGRTGELFF.

The sample holds a few counts of this clonotype. The rearrangement uses TRBV28 and TRBJ2-7; D is perhaps TRBD1 (5 bases). The CDR3 length is 14 residues. The germline V and J ends were trimmed by 9 bases and 3 bases, with 18 bases remaining between them. The germline V gene encodes CDR1 MDHEN and CDR2 SYDVKM. In DNA form, the CDR3 reads TGTGCCAGTCACACCGCGGCGCAGGGCTACGAGCAGTACTTC. This gives the protein CASHTAAQGYEQYF.

The V call is TRBV7-9, the J call TRBJ2-7; 9 positions match TRBD1. CDR3 length: 14 amino acids. J was trimmed by 6 bases and V by 5 bases; bases with no gene match: 8. CDR1 and CDR2 (germline): SEHNR, FQNEAQ (reference sequence). The CDR3 sequence: CASSLTGGRGEQYF. CDR3 in DNA: TGTGCCAGCAGCCTCACAGGGGGCCGGGGCGAGCAGTACTTC.

In its sample, this clonotype is medium-sized (0.01 to 0.1%). The rearrangement joins TRBV29-1 to TRBJ1-5; TRBD1 matches at 7 bases. In germline, CDR1 is SQVTM, CDR2 ANQGSEA. The CDR3 has 13 amino acids. The ends lost 7 bases at V and 4 bases at J; junction bases unmatched: 7. The CDR3 bases are TGCAGCGCCCGGGACAGTTTGAATCAGCCCCAGCATTTT. Amino acid sequence: CSARDSLNQPQHF.

This clonotype was seen ten or more times. The chain couples TRBV11-2 to TRBJ2-3, with a tentative D call TRBD2 (6 bases). CDR3 length: 15 residues. Germline values: CDR1 SGHAT, CDR2 FQNNGV. Trimming stripped 5 bases from V and 3 bases from J, with 15 bases between. This CDR3 is CASSPPGLPTDTQYF. The CDR3 bases are TGTGCCAGCAGCCCCCCGGGACTCCCAACAGATACGCAGTATTTT.

The table lists this clonotype with many counts. In DNA, the CDR3 is TGCGCCAGCAGCTTGAGGATCTCCTACGAGCAGTACTTC. Protein sequence: CASSLRISYEQYF. The chain combines TRBV5-1 with TRBJ2-7; D gene ambiguous. The V end was cut by 1 base, the J end by 0 bases, with 5 bases between. CDR1 is SGHRS and CDR2 is YFSETQ in the germline V gene. The CDR3 is 13 amino acids.

The table lists this clonotype with many counts. The chain has TRBV4-2 and TRBJ2-4; D unresolved. Germline CDR1 is LGHNA and CDR2 is YNFKEQ. The CDR3 length is 16 residues. V lost 0 bases and J lost 0, with 9 bases in between. The CDR3 nucleotides read TGTGCCAGCAGCCAAGAGATAGACTTAGCCAAAAACATTCAGTACTTC. Translation gives CASSQEIDLAKNIQYF.